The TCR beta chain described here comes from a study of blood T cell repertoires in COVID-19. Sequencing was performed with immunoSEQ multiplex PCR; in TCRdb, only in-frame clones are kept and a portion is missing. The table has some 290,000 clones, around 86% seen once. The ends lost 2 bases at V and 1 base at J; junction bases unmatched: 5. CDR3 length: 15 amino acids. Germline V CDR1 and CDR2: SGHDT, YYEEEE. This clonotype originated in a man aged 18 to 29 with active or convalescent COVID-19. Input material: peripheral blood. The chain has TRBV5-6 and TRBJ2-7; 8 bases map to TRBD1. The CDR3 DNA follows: TGTGCCAGCAGCTTCGGGACAGGAGTTTCCTACGAGCAGTACTTC. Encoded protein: CASSFGTGVSYEQYF.